A single sample is the source of the 2 T cell receptor beta chains below, sequenced in a study of blood T cell repertoires in COVID-19. Profiled with immunoSEQ multiplex PCR; TCRdb holds only in-frame clones, not every one. The sample lists 250,000 to 300,000 clones; around 89% were seen once. The specimen was peripheral blood. Source of these receptors: a woman between 40 and 50 years old with acute or convalescent COVID-19.

The chain is built from TRBV19 and TRBJ1-1; possible D gene TRBD1, 5 bases. The CDR3 contains 15 residues. Trimming shortened V by 1 base and J by 7 bases, and 16 bases separated the two germline ends. Germline CDR1 and CDR2: LNHDA and SQIVND (reference sequence). The CDR3 DNA follows: TGTGCCAGTAGTATAGTCGGGGGGTATGATGGTGAAGCTTTCTTT. Translation: CASSIVGGYDGEAFF.

V gene TRBV9 combines with J gene TRBJ1-2; D is ambiguous. Germline values: CDR1 SGDLS, CDR2 YYNGEE. The ends were cut back, 0 bases at V and 0 bases at J, with 18 bases in the middle. The CDR3 length is 18 residues. CDR3 region: CASSVEVGLRLANYGYTF. In nucleotides, the CDR3 is TGTGCCAGCAGCGTAGAAGTCGGTCTTCGATTAGCTAACTATGGCTACACCTTC.